The present TCR beta chain was sequenced within a study of neurological immune-mediated disorders. cDNA synthesis was performed by 5'RACE with 10-nucleotide random UMIs. TCRdb passed the 5' RACE reads through MiXCR, listing each CDR3 protein once. The sample yields more than 75,000 distinct CDR3 sequences, over 9% seen once. Between the trimmed V and J ends, which lost 4 bases and 0 bases, there was a span of 14 bases. The CDR3 length is 16 residues. The V gene's germline CDR1 is PRHDT and CDR2 FYEKMQ (reference sequence). This clonotype was picked up many times. J is TRBJ2-3 and V is TRBV13, with a possible D match to TRBD2 (6 bases). The TCR originated in a middle-aged man in good health. Source material: PBMCs. CDR3 sequence (DNA): TGTGCCAGCAGCTCCTTACTAGGGACTAGCACAGATACGCAGTATTTT. It codes for CASSSLLGTSTDTQYF.